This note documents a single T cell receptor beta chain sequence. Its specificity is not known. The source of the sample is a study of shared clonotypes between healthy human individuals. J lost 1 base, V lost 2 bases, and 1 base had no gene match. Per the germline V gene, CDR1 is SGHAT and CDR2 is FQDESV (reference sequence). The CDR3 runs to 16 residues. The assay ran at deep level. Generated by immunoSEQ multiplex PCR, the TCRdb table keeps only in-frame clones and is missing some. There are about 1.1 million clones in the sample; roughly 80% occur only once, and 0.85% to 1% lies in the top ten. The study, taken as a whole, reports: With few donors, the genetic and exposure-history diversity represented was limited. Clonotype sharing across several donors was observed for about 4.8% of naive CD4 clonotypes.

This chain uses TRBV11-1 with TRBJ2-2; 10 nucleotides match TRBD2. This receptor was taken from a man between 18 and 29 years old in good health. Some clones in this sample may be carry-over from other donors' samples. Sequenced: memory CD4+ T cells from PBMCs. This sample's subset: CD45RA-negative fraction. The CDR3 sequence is CASSLRTSGNTGELFF. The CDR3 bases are TGTGCCAGCAGCTTACGGACTAGCGGGAACACCGGGGAGCTGTTTTTT.